Listed below are T cell receptor beta chains from one sample, sequenced in a study of T-cell reconstitution after alpha-beta-depleted transplantation in children. From the PCR reads, TCRdb called clonotypes with MiXCR, one entry per CDR3 protein. This sample has about 90,000 distinct CDR3 sequences, with 15% found just once. The material sequenced was PBMCs, mostly from graft donor cells, taken 180 days after TCRalphabeta/CD19-depleted stem cell transplant. The receptor set was obtained from a male patient between 2 and 10 years old who had a stem cell transplant for acute lymphoblastic leukemia, so the T cells may come from the graft donor. Both conserved end residues are part of each CDR3.

TRBJ2-2 | TRBV24-1 | CATRASDNNTGELFF
TRBJ2-3 | TRBV11-2 | CASRPPPGLAGSTDTQYF
TRBJ2-4 | TRBV3-1 | CASSPRGGEAKNIQYF
TRBJ2-5 | TRBV7-9 | CASSSVEGGETQYF
TRBJ1-4 | TRBV25-1 | CASSGSGTVDEKLFF
TRBJ2-5 | TRBV27 | CASSRGDTQETQYF
TRBJ1-6 | TRBV14 | CASSQDISTVSNSPLHF
TRBJ2-1 | TRBV3-1 | CASSQLQGREFF
TRBJ2-2 | TRBV5-1 | CASSLGGGGSTGELFF
TRBJ2-3 | TRBV5-1 | CASSLDATGPDTQYF